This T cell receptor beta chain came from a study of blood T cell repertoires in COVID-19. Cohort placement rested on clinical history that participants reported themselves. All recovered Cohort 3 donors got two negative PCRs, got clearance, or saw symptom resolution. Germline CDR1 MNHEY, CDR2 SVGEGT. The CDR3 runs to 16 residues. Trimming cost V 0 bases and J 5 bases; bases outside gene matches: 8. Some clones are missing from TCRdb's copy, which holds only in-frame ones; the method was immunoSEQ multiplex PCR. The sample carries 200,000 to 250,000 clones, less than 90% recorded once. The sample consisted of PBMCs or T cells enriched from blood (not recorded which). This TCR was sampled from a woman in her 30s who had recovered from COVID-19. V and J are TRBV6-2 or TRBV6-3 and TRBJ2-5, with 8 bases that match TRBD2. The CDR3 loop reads CASSYSFRGGHETQYF. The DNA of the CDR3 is TGTGCCAGCAGTTACTCGTTCCGGGGGGGCCACGAGACCCAGTACTTC.